A selection of T cell receptor beta chains follows, all from one sample in a study of control samples from healthy donors and cancer patients. The assay was immunoSEQ multiplex PCR, and TCRdb's table has in-frame clones only and misses some. The sample contains 95,000 to 150,000 clones, about 83% of which appear only once. The source material was blood. The receptor set was obtained from a man aged 30 to 45 in good health. The CDR3 runs from the conserved cysteine through the conserved F or W. The order of the fields is CDR3 protein, CDR3 DNA, V gene, D gene, clone size, J gene. The D gene is left open where the match is weak. For some rows the clone size is stated as once, few or many, or as a class when expanded; others skip it.

CASSSQGSQPQHF	TGTGCCAGCAGTAGCCAGGGTTCTCAGCCCCAGCATTTT	TRBV6-5	.	once	TRBJ1-5
CASSPQGSGNTIYF	TGCGCCAGCAGCCCCCAGGGCTCTGGAAACACCATATATTTT	TRBV4-1	.	.	TRBJ1-3
CASSLAGQGDTEAFF	TGCGCCAGCAGCTTGGCGGGACAGGGGGACACTGAAGCTTTCTTT	TRBV5-1	TRBD1	.	TRBJ1-1
CASSVAGTGLMNTEAFF	TGTGCCAGCAGCGTAGCTGGGACAGGATTAATGAACACTGAAGCTTTCTTT	TRBV9	TRBD1	once	TRBJ1-1
CASSSFGDRGTEAFF	TGCGCCAGCAGCTCCTTCGGGGACAGGGGAACTGAAGCTTTCTTT	TRBV5-1	TRBD1	.	TRBJ1-1
CATSRARGLQNAGELFF	TGTGCCACCAGCAGAGCGAGAGGGCTCCAAAACGCCGGGGAGCTGTTTTTT	TRBV15	.	.	TRBJ2-2
CASSDESSGNTIYF	TGTGCCAGCAGTGATGAGTCTTCTGGAAACACCATATATTTT	TRBV25-1	.	.	TRBJ1-3
CASRYQNNSPLHF	TGTGCCAGCAGGTATCAGAATAATTCACCCCTCCACTTT	TRBV3-1/TRBV3-2	.	.	TRBJ1-6
CASRGDILYTF	TGTGCCAGTAGAGGGGACATACTCTACACCTTC	TRBV19	.	.	TRBJ1-2
CASSEYFGWPGGNYGYTF	TGTGCCAGCAGTGAATACTTTGGTTGGCCAGGGGGCAACTATGGCTACACCTTC	TRBV6-1	TRBD1	.	TRBJ1-2
CASSSWTQTGRPYEQYF	TGTGCCAGCAGCAGTTGGACCCAGACAGGGCGGCCCTACGAGCAGTACTTC	TRBV21-1	.	few	TRBJ2-7
CAISPRGDGLNTEAFF	TGTGCCATCAGTCCTCGGGGGGACGGCTTGAACACTGAAGCTTTCTTT	TRBV10-3	.	.	TRBJ1-1
CSATGQGGGNTIYF	TGCAGCGCTACGGGACAGGGTGGAGGAAACACCATATATTTT	TRBV29-1	TRBD1	.	TRBJ1-3
CASSEARPGVRGPNTGELFF	TGTGCCAGCAGTGAAGCGCGGCCAGGAGTTCGCGGACCGAACACCGGGGAGCTGTTTTTT	TRBV2	.	.	TRBJ2-2
CASSENRAWGGYTF	TGTGCCAGCAGTGAGAATCGGGCATGGGGGGGCTACACCTTC	TRBV2	.	.	TRBJ1-2
CASSFGGGTEAFF	TGTGCCAGCAGTTTCGGGGGAGGCACTGAAGCTTTCTTT	TRBV12-3/TRBV12-4	.	few	TRBJ1-1
CASKAASTDTQYF	TGTGCCAGTAAGGCTGCTAGCACAGATACGCAGTATTTT	TRBV19	.	.	TRBJ2-3
CASSLGPRGVQEELFF	TGTGCCAGCAGCTTAGGCCCCCGCGGGGTCCAGGAGGAGCTGTTTTTT	TRBV11-2	.	.	TRBJ2-2
CAISEGRENYGYTF	TGTGCCATCAGTGAAGGCAGGGAGAACTATGGCTACACCTTC	TRBV10-3	.	.	TRBJ1-2
CASSSSGQSNTEAFF	TGTGCCAGCAGCTCCTCCGGACAGTCGAACACTGAAGCTTTCTTT	TRBV5-5	.	.	TRBJ1-1
CASRWGQGEAPRQHF	TGTGCCAGTAGATGGGGACAGGGGGAGGCCCCCCGCCAGCATTTT	TRBV19	TRBD1	.	TRBJ1-5
CASSYSSSGASNEQFF	TGTGCCAGCAGTTACTCGTCTAGCGGGGCTTCTAACGAGCAGTTCTTC	TRBV6-5	TRBD2	.	TRBJ2-1
CASGQDGDTEAFF	TGTGCTAGTGGTCAAGACGGAGACACTGAAGCTTTCTTT	TRBV12-5	.	.	TRBJ1-1
CASSSREDLASYNSPLHF	TGTGCCAGCAGCTCCAGAGAAGACTTAGCTTCCTATAATTCACCCCTCCACTTT	TRBV7-2	.	.	TRBJ1-6
CASSVAQGGYDEQFF	TGTGCCAGCAGCGTAGCTCAGGGGGGGTACGATGAGCAGTTCTTC	TRBV9	.	once	TRBJ2-1
CASSLLANTEAFF	TGTGCCAGCAGCTTGCTCGCAAACACTGAAGCTTTCTTT	TRBV7-2	.	once	TRBJ1-1
CASSYPDQRTEAFF	TGTGCCAGCAGCTATCCGGACCAGCGCACTGAAGCTTTCTTT	TRBV11-2	.	.	TRBJ1-1
CASSLRTSVNTGELFF	TGTGCCAGCAGCTTAAGAACTAGCGTAAACACCGGGGAGCTGTTTTTT	TRBV7-8	TRBD2	once	TRBJ2-2
CASQQGIGTNEKLFF	TGCGCCAGTCAACAGGGGATCGGAACTAATGAAAAACTGTTTTTT	TRBV5-1	TRBD1	once	TRBJ1-4
CASKAGTGTGNTIYF	TGTGCCAGCAAAGCCGGGACAGGGACCGGAAACACCATATATTTT	TRBV2	TRBD1	.	TRBJ1-3
CASSGQGTYYGYTF	TGTGCCAGCAGTGGACAGGGGACGTACTATGGCTACACCTTC	TRBV2	TRBD1	.	TRBJ1-2
CSVRQGGEQFF	TGCAGCGTTCGACAGGGGGGTGAGCAGTTCTTC	TRBV29-1	TRBD1	.	TRBJ2-1
CASSLRRLQGGDEQFF	TGTGCCAGCAGCTTAAGGAGGTTACAGGGTGGCGATGAGCAGTTCTTC	TRBV11-3	.	few	TRBJ2-1
CASSLEARGETQYF	TGCGCCAGCAGCTTGGAGGCTCGGGGAGAGACCCAGTACTTC	TRBV5-1	.	.	TRBJ2-5
CASSLGMDSPLHF	TGTGCCAGCAGCCTAGGGATGGATTCACCCCTCCACTTT	TRBV7-3	.	.	TRBJ1-6
CAISEGDRAGANVLTF	TGTGCCATCAGTGAAGGAGACAGGGCTGGGGCCAACGTCCTGACTTTC	TRBV10-3	TRBD1	.	TRBJ2-6
CASSLDLSGANTGELFF	TGTGCCAGCAGCTTAGATCTGAGCGGGGCCAACACCGGGGAGCTGTTTTTT	TRBV11-2	TRBD2	.	TRBJ2-2
CASRSTDSPLHF	TGCGCCAGCAGATCAACTGATTCACCCCTCCACTTT	TRBV5-1	.	.	TRBJ1-6
CASSLGAGTGPSGANVLTF	TGCGCCAGCAGCTTGGGAGCGGGGACAGGACCCTCTGGGGCCAACGTCCTGACTTTC	TRBV5-1	.	.	TRBJ2-6
CASSYKPGGNQPQHF	TGTGCCAGCAGTTACAAACCAGGGGGCAATCAGCCCCAGCATTTT	TRBV6-5	.	.	TRBJ1-5
CASRVDSNQPQHF	TGTGCCAGCAGGGTGGATAGCAATCAGCCCCAGCATTTT	TRBV6-5	.	.	TRBJ1-5
CSARGPGNTIYF	TGCAGCGCCCGAGGGCCTGGAAACACCATATATTTT	TRBV29-1	.	.	TRBJ1-3
CASRHSPWTAQPNTEAFF	TGTGCCAGCAGACATTCCCCTTGGACAGCGCAACCCAACACTGAAGCTTTCTTT	TRBV7-9	.	.	TRBJ1-1
CASSLGSYNSPLHF	TGCGCCAGCAGCTTAGGCTCCTATAATTCACCCCTCCACTTT	TRBV5-1	.	.	TRBJ1-6
CASRWRANQPQHF	TGTGCCAGTAGGTGGAGGGCCAATCAGCCCCAGCATTTT	TRBV19	.	.	TRBJ1-5
CATSDFSQGAAGELFF	TGTGCCACCAGTGATTTCTCACAGGGGGCCGCCGGGGAGCTGTTTTTT	TRBV24-1	TRBD1	.	TRBJ2-2
CASSGAKNQPQHF	TGTGCCAGCAGTGGCGCGAAAAATCAGCCCCAGCATTTT	TRBV7-9	.	.	TRBJ1-5
CASSAFLAGASYNEQFF	TGCGCCAGCAGCGCCTTCCTAGCGGGTGCCTCCTACAATGAGCAGTTCTTC	TRBV5-1	TRBD2	.	TRBJ2-1
CASTPNHRSEKLFF	TGTGCCAGCACCCCTAACCATCGATCTGAAAAACTGTTTTTT	TRBV6-5	.	.	TRBJ1-4
CASSEYFGQGDTEAFF	TGTGCCAGCAGTGAATACTTCGGGCAGGGGGACACTGAAGCTTTCTTT	TRBV25-1	TRBD1	.	TRBJ1-1
CATGPLPSTDTQYF	TGTGCCACCGGCCCCCTACCCAGCACAGATACGCAGTATTTT	TRBV15	.	.	TRBJ2-3
CASSPRDNYGYTF	TGTGCCAGCAGCCCCCGGGACAACTATGGCTACACCTTC	TRBV5-5	.	.	TRBJ1-2
CAITEGQDHYGYTF	TGTGCCATCACCGAAGGACAGGACCACTATGGCTACACCTTC	TRBV10-3	TRBD1	.	TRBJ1-2
CASSLRPQGSNQPQHF	TGTGCCAGCAGTTTACGACCCCAGGGCTCCAATCAGCCCCAGCATTTT	TRBV28	.	.	TRBJ1-5
CASSLGGYGKLFF	TGTGCCAGCAGTTTAGGGGGGTATGGAAAACTGTTTTTT	TRBV12-3/TRBV12-4	.	.	TRBJ1-4
CSVDRQLAGNTIYF	TGCAGCGTTGACCGACAGTTAGCTGGAAACACCATATATTTT	TRBV29-1	.	few	TRBJ1-3
CAAGGIYNEQFF	TGTGCCGCGGGGGGGATTTACAATGAGCAGTTCTTC	TRBV27	TRBD2	.	TRBJ2-1